These 2 T cell receptor beta chains were all obtained from the same sample, sequenced in a study of response to subunit inactivated influenza vaccine. MiXCR was run by TCRdb on the RT-PCR reads, yielding one entry per CDR3 protein. The sample carries 700,000 to 900,000 distinct CDR3 sequences, 21% recorded once. This specimen was PBMCs from blood, taken roughly 5 days after vaccination. Every receptor here comes from a man aged 50 to 59 who received an inactivated influenza vaccine.

The V and J genes are TRBV5-4 and TRBJ2-5; 12 bases fit TRBD2. The CDR3 spans 16 residues. Germline assignment: CDR1 SGHNT and CDR2 YYREEE (reference sequence). The trim removed 4 bases at V and 0 bases at J, leaving 4 bases unmatched. CDR3 bases: TGTGCCAGCAGCCCTGGACTAGCGGGGAACCAAGAGACCCAGTACTTC. It codes for CASSPGLAGNQETQYF.

The V call is TRBV7-2, the J call TRBJ1-1; 8 nucleotides match TRBD1. The CDR3 length is 15 residues. Germline V gives CDR1 SGHTA, CDR2 FQGNSA. Losses at the gene ends were 4 bases for V and 3 bases for J; bases not matched to a gene: 7. The CDR3 is CASSWTGLFDTEAFF. In DNA form, the CDR3 reads TGTGCCAGCAGCTGGACAGGGTTGTTTGACACTGAAGCTTTCTTT.